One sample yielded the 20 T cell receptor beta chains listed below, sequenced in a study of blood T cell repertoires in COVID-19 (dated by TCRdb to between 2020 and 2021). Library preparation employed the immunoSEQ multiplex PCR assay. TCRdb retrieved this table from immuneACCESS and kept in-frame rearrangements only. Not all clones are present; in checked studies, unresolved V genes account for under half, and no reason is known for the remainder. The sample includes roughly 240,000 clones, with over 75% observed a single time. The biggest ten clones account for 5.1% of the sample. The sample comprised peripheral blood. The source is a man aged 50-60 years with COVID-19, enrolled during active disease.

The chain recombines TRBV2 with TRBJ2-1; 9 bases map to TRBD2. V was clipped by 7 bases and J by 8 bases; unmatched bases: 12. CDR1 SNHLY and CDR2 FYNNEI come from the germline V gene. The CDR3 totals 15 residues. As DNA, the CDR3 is TGTGCCAGCAAACCGGGACTAGCTATCGTGGATGAGCAGTTCTTC. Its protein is CASKPGLAIVDEQFF.

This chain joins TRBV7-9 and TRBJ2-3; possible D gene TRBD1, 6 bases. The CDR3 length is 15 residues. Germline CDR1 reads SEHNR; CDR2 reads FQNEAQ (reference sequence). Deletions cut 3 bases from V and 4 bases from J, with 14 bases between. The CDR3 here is CASSFIATGADTQYF. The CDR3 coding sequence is TGTGCCAGCAGCTTCATTGCGACAGGCGCAGATACGCAGTATTTT.

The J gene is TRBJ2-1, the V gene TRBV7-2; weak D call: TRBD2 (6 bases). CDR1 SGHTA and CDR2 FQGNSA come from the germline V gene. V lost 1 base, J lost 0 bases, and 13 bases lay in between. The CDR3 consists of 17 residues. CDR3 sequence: CASSLVPLASSYNEQFF. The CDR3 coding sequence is TGTGCCAGCAGCTTAGTCCCCCTAGCGAGCTCCTACAATGAGCAGTTCTTC.

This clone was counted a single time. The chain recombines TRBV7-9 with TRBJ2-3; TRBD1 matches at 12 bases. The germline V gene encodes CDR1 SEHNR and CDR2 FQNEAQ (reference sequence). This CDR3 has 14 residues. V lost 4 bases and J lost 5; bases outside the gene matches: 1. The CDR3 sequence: CASSWDRGLDTQYF. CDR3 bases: TGTGCCAGCAGCTGGGACAGGGGGCTAGATACGCAGTATTTT.

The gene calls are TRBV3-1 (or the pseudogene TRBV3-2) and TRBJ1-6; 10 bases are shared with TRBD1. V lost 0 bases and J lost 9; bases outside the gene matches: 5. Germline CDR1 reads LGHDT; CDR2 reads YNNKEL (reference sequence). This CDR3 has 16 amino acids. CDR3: CASSQDLTGGLSPLHF. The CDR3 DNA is TGTGCCAGCAGCCAAGATTTGACAGGGGGCCTTTCACCCCTCCACTTT.

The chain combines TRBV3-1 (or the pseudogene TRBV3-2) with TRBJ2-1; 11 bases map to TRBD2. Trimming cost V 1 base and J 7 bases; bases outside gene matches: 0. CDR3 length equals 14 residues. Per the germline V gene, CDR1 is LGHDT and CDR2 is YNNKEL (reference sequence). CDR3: CASSQASGGNEQFF. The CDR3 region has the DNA TGTGCCAGCAGCCAAGCTAGCGGGGGGAATGAGCAGTTCTTC.

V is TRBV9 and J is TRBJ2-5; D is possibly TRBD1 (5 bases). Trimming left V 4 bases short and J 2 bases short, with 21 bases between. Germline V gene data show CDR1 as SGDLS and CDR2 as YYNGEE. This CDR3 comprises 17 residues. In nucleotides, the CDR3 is TGTGCCAGCAGCCAAACGTTGGGGCGGAGCTCTCAAGAGACCCAGTACTTC. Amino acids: CASSQTLGRSSQETQYF.

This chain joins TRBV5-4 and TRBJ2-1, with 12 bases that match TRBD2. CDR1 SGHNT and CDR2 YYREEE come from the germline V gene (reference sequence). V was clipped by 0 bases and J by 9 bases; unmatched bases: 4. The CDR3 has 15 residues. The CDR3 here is CASSLGTSGAGEQFF. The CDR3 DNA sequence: TGTGCCAGCAGCTTGGGGACTAGCGGGGCCGGTGAGCAGTTCTTC.

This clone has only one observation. The CDR3 is CASSHPGTGKNSPLHF. The CDR3 nucleotides are TGCGCCAGCAGTCACCCCGGAACAGGGAAAAATTCACCCCTCCACTTT. The chain is built from TRBV23-1 and TRBJ1-6, with a tentative D call TRBD1 (6 bases). TRBV23-1 counts as an open reading frame of uncertain function. The V end lost 3 bases, the J end lost 7 bases, and 16 bases lay between the germline ends. CDR3 length: 16 residues.

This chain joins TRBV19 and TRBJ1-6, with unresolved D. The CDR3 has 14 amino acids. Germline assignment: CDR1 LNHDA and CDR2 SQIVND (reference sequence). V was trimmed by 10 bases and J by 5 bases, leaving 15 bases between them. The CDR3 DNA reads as TGTGCCACCGGCTACGGAGTGGATAATTCACCCCTCCACTTT. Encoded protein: CATGYGVDNSPLHF.

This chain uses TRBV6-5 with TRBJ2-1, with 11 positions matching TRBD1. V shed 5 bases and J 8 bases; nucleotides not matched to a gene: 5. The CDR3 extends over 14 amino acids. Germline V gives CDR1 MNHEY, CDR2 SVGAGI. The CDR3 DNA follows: TGTGCCAGCAGTCAGGGGACAGGGGGGGATGAGCAGTTCTTC. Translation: CASSQGTGGDEQFF.

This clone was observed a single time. The chain's CDR3 is CASSQDQARDFLYEQYF. The CDR3 coding sequence is TGCGCCAGCAGCCAAGATCAGGCGAGGGACTTTCTTTACGAGCAGTACTTC. The chain carries TRBV4-1 and TRBJ2-7; possible D gene TRBD2, 6 bases. The CDR3 consists of 17 residues. Germline lookup yields CDR1 MGHRA and CDR2 YSYEKL. Trimming removed 0 bases at V and 4 bases at J, with 19 bases between.

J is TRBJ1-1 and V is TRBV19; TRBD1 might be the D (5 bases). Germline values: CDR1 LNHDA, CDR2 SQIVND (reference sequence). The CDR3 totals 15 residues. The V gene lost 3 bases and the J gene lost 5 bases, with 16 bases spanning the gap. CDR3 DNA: TGTGCCAGTAGTATGGGCGTCAGGGCGCGAACTGAAGCTTTCTTT. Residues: CASSMGVRARTEAFF.

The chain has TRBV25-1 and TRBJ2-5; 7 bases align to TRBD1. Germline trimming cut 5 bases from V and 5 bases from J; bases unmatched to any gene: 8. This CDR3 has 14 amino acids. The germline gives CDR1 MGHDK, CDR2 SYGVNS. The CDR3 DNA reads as TGTGCCAGCAGTCCGCCAGGGGGTCTTGAGACCCAGTACTTC. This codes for CASSPPGGLETQYF. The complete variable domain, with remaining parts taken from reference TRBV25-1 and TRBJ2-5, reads EADIYQTPRYLVIGTGKKITLECSQTMGHDKMYWYQQDPGMELHLIHYSYGVNSTEKGDLSSESTVSRIRTEHFPLTLESARPSHTSQYLCASSPPGGLETQYFGPGTRLLVL.

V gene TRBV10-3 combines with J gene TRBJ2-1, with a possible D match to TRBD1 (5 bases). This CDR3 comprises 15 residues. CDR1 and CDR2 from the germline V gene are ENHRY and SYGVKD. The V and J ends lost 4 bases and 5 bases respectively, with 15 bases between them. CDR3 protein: CAISGGRSRHNEQFF. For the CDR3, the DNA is TGTGCCATCAGTGGGGGCCGAAGTCGTCACAATGAGCAGTTCTTC.

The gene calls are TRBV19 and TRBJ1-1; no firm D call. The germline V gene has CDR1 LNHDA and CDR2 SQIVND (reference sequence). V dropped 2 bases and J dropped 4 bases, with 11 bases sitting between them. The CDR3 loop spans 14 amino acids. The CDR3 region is CASSIPGLGTEAFF. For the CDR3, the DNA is TGTGCCAGTAGTATACCGGGTTTGGGCACTGAAGCTTTCTTT.

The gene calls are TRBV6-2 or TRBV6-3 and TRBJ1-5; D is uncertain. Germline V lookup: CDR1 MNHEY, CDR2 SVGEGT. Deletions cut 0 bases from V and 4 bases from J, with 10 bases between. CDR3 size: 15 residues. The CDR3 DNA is TGTGCCAGCAGTTACTCAAGCCACCAAAATCAGCCCCAGCATTTT. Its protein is CASSYSSHQNQPQHF.

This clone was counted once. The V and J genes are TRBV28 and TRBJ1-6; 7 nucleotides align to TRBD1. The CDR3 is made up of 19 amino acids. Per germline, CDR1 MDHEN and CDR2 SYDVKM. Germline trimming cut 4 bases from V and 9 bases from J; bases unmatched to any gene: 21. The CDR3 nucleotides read TGTGCCAGCAGTTCCAACTCAATAAGACAGGGCCGTATGGGTTCACCCCTCCACTTT. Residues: CASSSNSIRQGRMGSPLHF. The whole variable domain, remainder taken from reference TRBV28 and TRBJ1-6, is DVKVTQSSRYLVKRTGEKVFLECVQDMDHENMFWYRQDPGLGLRLIYFSYDVKMKEKGDIPEGYSVSREKKERFSLILESASTNQTSMYLCASSSNSIRQGRMGSPLHFGNGTRLTVT.

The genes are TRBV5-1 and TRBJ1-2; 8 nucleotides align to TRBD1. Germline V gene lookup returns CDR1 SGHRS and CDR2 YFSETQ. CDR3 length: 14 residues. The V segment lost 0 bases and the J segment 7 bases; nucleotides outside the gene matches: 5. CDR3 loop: CASSLGTGRAGYTF. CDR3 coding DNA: TGCGCCAGCAGCTTGGGGACAGGGCGGGCTGGCTACACCTTC.

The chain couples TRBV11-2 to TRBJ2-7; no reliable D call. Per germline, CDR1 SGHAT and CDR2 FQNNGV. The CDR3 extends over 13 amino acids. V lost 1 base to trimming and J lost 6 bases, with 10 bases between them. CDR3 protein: CASSLGLVSEQYF. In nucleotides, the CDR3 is TGTGCCAGCAGCTTAGGGCTAGTCAGCGAGCAGTACTTC.